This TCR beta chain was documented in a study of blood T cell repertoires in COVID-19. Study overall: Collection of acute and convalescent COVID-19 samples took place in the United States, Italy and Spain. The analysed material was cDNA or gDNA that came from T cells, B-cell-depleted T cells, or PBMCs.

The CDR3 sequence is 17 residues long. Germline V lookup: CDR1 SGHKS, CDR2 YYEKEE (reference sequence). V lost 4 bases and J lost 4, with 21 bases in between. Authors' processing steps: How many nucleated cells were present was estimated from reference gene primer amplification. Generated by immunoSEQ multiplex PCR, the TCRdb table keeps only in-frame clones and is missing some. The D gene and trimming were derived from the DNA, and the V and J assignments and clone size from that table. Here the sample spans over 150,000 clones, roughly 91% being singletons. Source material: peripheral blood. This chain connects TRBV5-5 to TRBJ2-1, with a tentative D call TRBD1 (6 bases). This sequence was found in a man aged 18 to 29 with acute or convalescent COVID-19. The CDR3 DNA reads TGTGCCAGCAGCCCACCCGTAACAGGGATAGTGTACAATGAGCAGTTCTTC. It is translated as CASSPPVTGIVYNEQFF.